Listed below are T cell receptor beta chains from one sample, sequenced in a study of blood T cell repertoires in COVID-19. Measured with immunoSEQ multiplex PCR; TCRdb has only the in-frame clones, and not every one. The profile shows under 95,000 clones, around 88% of them singletons. The sample comprised peripheral blood. Source of these receptors: a man between 60 and 70 years old with acute or convalescent COVID-19. CDR3s include the opening cysteine and the closing phenylalanine or tryptophan. A D gene is named only where the DNA matches it firmly. The size field is filled for only some rows; it gives once, few, many or a size class.

13	.	TRBV6-1	.	TRBJ2-1	CASSEVGVNEQFF	TGTGCCAGCAGTGAGGTAGGGGTGAATGAGCAGTTCTTC
13	.	TRBV7-2	.	TRBJ2-5	CASSTVEEETQYF	TGTGCCAGCAGCACGGTCGAAGAAGAGACCCAGTACTTC
15	TRBD2	TRBV30	.	TRBJ2-3	CAWRLAGVLTDTQYF	TGTGCCTGGAGATTAGCGGGGGTACTCACAGATACGCAGTATTTT
17	TRBD1	TRBV4-3	.	TRBJ1-5	CASSQDYIGTGYQPQHF	TGCGCCAGCAGCCAAGATTATATCGGGACAGGGTATCAGCCCCAGCATTTT
15	TRBD1	TRBV3-1/TRBV3-2	.	TRBJ2-4	CASSQEQGAKNIQYF	TGTGCCAGCAGCCAAGAACAGGGGGCCAAAAACATTCAGTACTTC
16	.	TRBV4-1	.	TRBJ1-3	CASSQDQGMSGNTIYF	TGCGCCAGCAGCCAAGATCAGGGGATGAGCGGAAACACCATATATTTT
11	TRBD1	TRBV20-1	.	TRBJ1-3	CSAGTGGTIYF	TGCAGTGCGGGGACAGGGGGCACCATATATTTT
18	TRBD2	TRBV2	.	TRBJ2-5	CASSDPGLGRVYQETQYF	TGTGCCAGCAGTGATCCCGGGCTGGGGAGGGTGTACCAAGAGACCCAGTACTTC
14	TRBD2	TRBV30	once	TRBJ2-5	CAWSPSLGRGTQYF	TGTGCCTGGAGTCCCTCGCTAGGGAGGGGGACCCAGTACTTC
15	.	TRBV29-1	.	TRBJ2-1	CSVDPTMGPYNEQFF	TGCAGCGTTGACCCCACAATGGGGCCCTACAATGAGCAGTTCTTC